This T cell receptor (beta chain) came from a study of CD8+ T cells in alopecia areata (dated 2018 in TCRdb). Background for the entire study: The treated patients, all with moderate-to-severe alopecia areata, were enrolled in an open-label pilot trial of oral tofacitinib given at 5 to 10 mg twice daily. Tofacitinib was administered for 6 to 18 months, and 6 months of follow-up off drug were then conducted to assess delayed response and recurrence. Scalp tissue and sorted CD4+ and CD8+ peripheral blood T cells from patchy and totalis/universalis alopecia areata patients and from healthy controls were covered by human TCRbeta sequencing. The SALT score, which quantifies the percentage of affected scalp surface area, was used to measure disease severity in treated patients. Amplification of TCRbeta CDR3 regions was done by immunoSEQ multiplex PCR using 35 Vbeta forward primers and 13 Jbeta reverse primers. Scalp clonality was compared across normal scalp (n=4), patchy alopecia areata scalp (n=8), and alopecia totalis/universalis scalp (n=8). The study used high-throughput TCRbeta sequencing to examine T cell clonal expansion in alopecia areata, in both the C3H/HeJ mouse model and human patients. Patients on tofacitinib were biopsied at baseline and after 4 and 24 weeks of treatment, and several of the patients also had a later scalp biopsy. RNA was obtained with the PAXgene miRNA kit for fixed scalp, the miRNeasy kit for PBMCs, and the RNeasy kit for mouse skin. General findings and caveats noted by the study authors: Tofacitinib significantly lowered scalp clonality and the number of expanded CD8+ clones among the top 100 scalp clones. Compared with normal scalp, lesional scalp had higher clonality and more expanded CD8+ clones, particularly in alopecia totalis/universalis, a pattern that suggests antigenic drive. Unlike mouse skin, where gammadelta T cells dominate, normal human skin contains resident alphabeta T cells that get sequenced too, which complicates analysis of the scalp TCR repertoire. During tofacitinib treatment, many expanded lesional clones remained in scalp and blood, and this persistence may partly explain relapse after treatment is stopped. Because the treated cohort was small and had just a single nonresponder, larger studies are needed to establish links between baseline CD8+ expansion and response. TCR sequences shared between patients were less clear than in mice, possibly partly because of HLA diversity in the patient population.

Receptors were amplified or captured by the immunoSEQ multiplex PCR assay. To provide template for TCR sequencing, every sample had RNA extracted and reverse transcribed into cDNA. First-strand cDNA was synthesized using SuperScript III with a 2:1 mix of oligo-dT and random hexamers. Amplification bias was assessed with a synthetic immune receptor repertoire, and residual bias was removed computationally. Regarding the original processing steps: Raw reads were preprocessed to remove errors, and CDR3 was defined by IMGT conventions from the conserved cysteine to phenylalanine. To get clonality, Shannon entropy was normalized by log2 of the number of productive unique TCRs and the result was subtracted from 1. Whether each scalp clone was CD4 or CD8 was inferred by checking scalp TCRbeta sequences against the CD4 and CD8 repertoires from sorted blood. TCRdb took this table from immuneACCESS and kept in-frame rearrangements with V and J called. Such tables lack part of the clones; where checked against another copy, unresolved V genes explain under half of the gap, and the rest is unexplained. D and trimming were read from the DNA, whereas the V and J calls and clone size are those reported in that table. The sample includes a few hundred thousand clones, with 35% to 45% observed a single time. 0.48% of the sample belongs to the ten largest clones.

The sample's treatment or condition label, decoded: oral pan-JAK inhibitor, 5-10 mg twice daily. From alopecia areata patients, peripheral blood was collected along with lesional scalp punch biopsies. PBMCs were isolated by density centrifugation and stained for CD3, CD4 and CD8, after which CD4+ and CD8+ T cells were sorted on a FACSAria. From a lookup of the germline V gene (reference sequence), CDR1 and CDR2 are LNHDA and SQIVND. V loses 6 bases of germline sequence and J loses 1 base, and the interval between the two ends is 15 bases. CDR3 length: 15 amino acids, cysteine to phenylalanine. Only the CDR3 part of the read is kept: 45 bases, read in frame from the first base. This clone showed up just a few times. Its target antigen remains unknown. Base qualities are not recorded, but no much larger clone differs from it by a single base.

Sample: CD4+ T cells sorted from blood, taken at approximately week 30, from a patient treated with tofacitinib. The rearrangement joined TRBV19 to TRBJ1-1; a tentative D call is TRBD1 (5 bases match). The sequence was collected from a human donor with alopecia areata. The CDR3 region reads CASRPNQGWNTEAFF. At the DNA level, the sequence is TGTGCCAGTAGGCCTAATCAGGGTTGGAACACTGAAGCTTTCTTT.